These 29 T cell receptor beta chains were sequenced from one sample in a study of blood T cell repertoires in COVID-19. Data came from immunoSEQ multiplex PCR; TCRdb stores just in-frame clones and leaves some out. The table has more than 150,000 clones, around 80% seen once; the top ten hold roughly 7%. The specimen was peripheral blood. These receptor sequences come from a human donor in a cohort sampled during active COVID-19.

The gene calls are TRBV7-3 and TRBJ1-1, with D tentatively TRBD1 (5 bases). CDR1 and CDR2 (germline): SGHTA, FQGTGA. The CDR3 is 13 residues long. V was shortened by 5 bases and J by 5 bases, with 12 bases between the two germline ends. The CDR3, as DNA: TGTGCCAGCAGCCCCCCAGGGCGGACTGAAGCTTTCTTT. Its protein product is CASSPPGRTEAFF.

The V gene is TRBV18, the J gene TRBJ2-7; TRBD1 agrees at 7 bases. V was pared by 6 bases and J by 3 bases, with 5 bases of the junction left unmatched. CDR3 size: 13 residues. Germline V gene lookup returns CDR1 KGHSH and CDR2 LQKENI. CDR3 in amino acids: CASSPGQNYEQYF. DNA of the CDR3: TGTGCCAGCTCCCCGGGACAGAACTACGAGCAGTACTTC.

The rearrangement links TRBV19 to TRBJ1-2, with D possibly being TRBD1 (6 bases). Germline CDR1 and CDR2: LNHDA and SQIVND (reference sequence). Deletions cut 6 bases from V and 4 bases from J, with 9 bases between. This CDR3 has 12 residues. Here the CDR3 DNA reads TGTGCCAGTAGGACGGACAGCTATGGCTACACCTTC. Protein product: CASRTDSYGYTF.

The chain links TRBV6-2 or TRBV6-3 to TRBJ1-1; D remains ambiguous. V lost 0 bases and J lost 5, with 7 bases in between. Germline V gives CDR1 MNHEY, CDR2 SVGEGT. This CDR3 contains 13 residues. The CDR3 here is CASSYSTGTEAFF. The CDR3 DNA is TGTGCCAGCAGTTACTCGACTGGGACTGAAGCTTTCTTT.

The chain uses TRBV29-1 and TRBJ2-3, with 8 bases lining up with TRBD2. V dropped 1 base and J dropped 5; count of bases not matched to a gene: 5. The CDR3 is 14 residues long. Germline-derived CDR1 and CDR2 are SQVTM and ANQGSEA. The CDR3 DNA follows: TGCAGCGTTGAAGCGTCGGGGGGGAGAGATACGCAGTATTTT. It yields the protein CSVEASGGRDTQYF.

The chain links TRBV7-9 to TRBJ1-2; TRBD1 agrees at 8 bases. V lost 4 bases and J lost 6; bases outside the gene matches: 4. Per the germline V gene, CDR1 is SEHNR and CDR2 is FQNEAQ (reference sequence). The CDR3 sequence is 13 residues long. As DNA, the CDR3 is TGTGCCAGCAGCTCACAGGGGGTAAATGGCTACACCTTC. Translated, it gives CASSSQGVNGYTF.

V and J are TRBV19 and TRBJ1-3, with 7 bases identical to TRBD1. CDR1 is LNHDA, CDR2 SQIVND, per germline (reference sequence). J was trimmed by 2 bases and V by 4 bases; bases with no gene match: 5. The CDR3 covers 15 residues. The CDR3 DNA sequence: TGTGCCAGTAGTACAGACAGGGAAGCTGGAAACACCATATATTTT. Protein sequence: CASSTDREAGNTIYF.

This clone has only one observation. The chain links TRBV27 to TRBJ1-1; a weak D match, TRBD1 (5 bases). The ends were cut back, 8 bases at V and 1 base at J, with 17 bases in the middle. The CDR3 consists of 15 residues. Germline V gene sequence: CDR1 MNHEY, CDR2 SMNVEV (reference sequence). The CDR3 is CASHPDGAWNTEAFF. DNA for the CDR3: TGTGCCAGCCACCCAGATGGGGCGTGGAACACTGAAGCTTTCTTT.

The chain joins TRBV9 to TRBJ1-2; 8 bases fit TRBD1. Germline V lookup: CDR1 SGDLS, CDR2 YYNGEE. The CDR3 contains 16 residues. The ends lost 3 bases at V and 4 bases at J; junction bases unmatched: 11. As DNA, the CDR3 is TGTGCCAGCAGCGGAAACTGGGGACAGGATTCCTATGGCTACACCTTC. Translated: CASSGNWGQDSYGYTF.

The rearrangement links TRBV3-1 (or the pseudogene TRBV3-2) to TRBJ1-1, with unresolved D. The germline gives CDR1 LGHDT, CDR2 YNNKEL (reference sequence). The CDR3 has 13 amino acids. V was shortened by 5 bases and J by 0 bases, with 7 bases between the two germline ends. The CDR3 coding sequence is TGTGCCAGCAGCTCAACTATGAACACTGAAGCTTTCTTT. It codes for CASSSTMNTEAFF.

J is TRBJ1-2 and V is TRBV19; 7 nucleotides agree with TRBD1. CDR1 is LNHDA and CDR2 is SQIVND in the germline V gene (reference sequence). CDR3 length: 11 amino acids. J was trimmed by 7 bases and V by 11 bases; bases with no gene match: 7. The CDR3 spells CARRTGFGYTF. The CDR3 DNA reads TGTGCCCGTCGGACAGGTTTTGGCTACACCTTC.

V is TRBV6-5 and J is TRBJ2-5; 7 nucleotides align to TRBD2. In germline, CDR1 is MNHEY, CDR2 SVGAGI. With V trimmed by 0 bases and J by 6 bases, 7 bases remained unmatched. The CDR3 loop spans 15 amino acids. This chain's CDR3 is CASSYSAGSGKTQYF. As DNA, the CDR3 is TGTGCCAGCAGTTACTCAGCGGGGTCCGGGAAGACCCAGTACTTC.

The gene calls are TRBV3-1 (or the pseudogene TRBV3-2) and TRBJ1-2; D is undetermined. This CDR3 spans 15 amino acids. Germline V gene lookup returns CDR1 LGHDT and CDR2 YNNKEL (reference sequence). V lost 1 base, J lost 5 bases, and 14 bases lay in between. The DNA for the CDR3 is TGTGCCAGCAGCCAAGCGGGCGGCGGAGGTTATGGCTACACCTTC. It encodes CASSQAGGGGYGYTF.

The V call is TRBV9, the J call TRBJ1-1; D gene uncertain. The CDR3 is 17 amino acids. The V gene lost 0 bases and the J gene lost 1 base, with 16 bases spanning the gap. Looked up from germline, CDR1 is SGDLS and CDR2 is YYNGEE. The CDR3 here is CASSVASETPGNTEAFF. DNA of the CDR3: TGTGCCAGCAGCGTAGCTTCTGAGACCCCGGGGAACACTGAAGCTTTCTTT.

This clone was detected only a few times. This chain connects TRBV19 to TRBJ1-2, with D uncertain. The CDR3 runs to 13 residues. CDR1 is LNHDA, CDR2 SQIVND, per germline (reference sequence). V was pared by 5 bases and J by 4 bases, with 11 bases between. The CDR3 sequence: CASSRSNTYGYTF. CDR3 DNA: TGTGCCAGTAGTCGGAGCAATACCTATGGCTACACCTTC.

The CDR3 is CATRDRESYEQYF. The CDR3 DNA sequence: TGTGCCACCCGGGACAGGGAGTCCTACGAGCAGTACTTC. This sequence joins TRBV19 and TRBJ2-7; 9 nucleotides line up with TRBD1. CDR3 length equals 13 residues. J gave up 1 base and V 10 bases, and 5 bases lay outside the gene matches. Per the germline V gene, CDR1 is LNHDA and CDR2 is SQIVND (reference sequence).

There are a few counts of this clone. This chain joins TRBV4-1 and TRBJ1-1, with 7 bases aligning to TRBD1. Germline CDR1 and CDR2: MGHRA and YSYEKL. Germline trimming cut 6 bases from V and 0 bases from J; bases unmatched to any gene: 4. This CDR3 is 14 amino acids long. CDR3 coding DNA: TGCGCCAGCAGAACGGGACAGATGAACACTGAAGCTTTCTTT. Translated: CASRTGQMNTEAFF.

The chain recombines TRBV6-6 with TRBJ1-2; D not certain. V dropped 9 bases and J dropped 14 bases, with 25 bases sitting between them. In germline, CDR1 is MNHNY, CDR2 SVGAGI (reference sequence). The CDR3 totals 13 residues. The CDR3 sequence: CASSPGENSPGTF. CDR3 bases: TGTGCCAGTAGCCCCGGAGAGAACTCTCCTGGGACCTTC.

The CDR3 coding sequence is TGTGCCAGCAGCTTGCGGGGGGTGTTCAGCACCGGGGAGCTGTTTTTT. Translating gives CASSLRGVFSTGELFF. The J gene is TRBJ2-2, the V gene TRBV5-8, with 7 bases lining up with TRBD2. V was clipped by 1 base and J by 4 bases; unmatched bases: 7. In germline, CDR1 is SGHTS, CDR2 YDEGEE. The CDR3 is 16 residues long.

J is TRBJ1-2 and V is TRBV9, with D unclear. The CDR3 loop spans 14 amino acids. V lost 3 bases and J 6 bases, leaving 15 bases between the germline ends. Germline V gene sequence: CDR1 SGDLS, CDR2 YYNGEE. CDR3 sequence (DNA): TGTGCCAGCAGCGCCGCGGGAGGGTCCCATGGCTACACCTTC. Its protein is CASSAAGGSHGYTF.

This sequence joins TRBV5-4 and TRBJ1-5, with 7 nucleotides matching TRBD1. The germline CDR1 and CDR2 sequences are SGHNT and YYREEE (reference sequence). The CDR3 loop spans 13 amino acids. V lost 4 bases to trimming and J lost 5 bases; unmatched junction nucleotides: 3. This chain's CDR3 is CASSTTGDQPQHF. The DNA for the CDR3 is TGTGCCAGCAGCACCACAGGGGATCAGCCCCAGCATTTT.

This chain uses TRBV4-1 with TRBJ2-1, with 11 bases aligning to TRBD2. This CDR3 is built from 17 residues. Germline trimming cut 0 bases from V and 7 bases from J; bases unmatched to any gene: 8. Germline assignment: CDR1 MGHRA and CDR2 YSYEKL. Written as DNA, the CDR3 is TGCGCCAGCAGCCAAGAGGTGGTAGCGGGGGGGCAGAATGAGCAGTTCTTC. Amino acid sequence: CASSQEVVAGGQNEQFF.

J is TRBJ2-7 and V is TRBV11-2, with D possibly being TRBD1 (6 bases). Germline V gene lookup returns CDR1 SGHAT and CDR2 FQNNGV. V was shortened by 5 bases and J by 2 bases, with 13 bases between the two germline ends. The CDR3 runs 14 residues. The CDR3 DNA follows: TGTGCCAGCAGCCACACAGGGTGGACCTACGAGCAGTACTTC. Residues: CASSHTGWTYEQYF.

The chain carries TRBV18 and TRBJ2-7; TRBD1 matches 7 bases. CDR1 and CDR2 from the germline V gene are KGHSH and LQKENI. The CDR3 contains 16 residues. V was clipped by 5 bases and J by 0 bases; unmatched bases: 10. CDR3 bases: TGTGCCAGCTCAGGACCCTCCCGGGACAGCTCCTACGAGCAGTACTTC. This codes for CASSGPSRDSSYEQYF.

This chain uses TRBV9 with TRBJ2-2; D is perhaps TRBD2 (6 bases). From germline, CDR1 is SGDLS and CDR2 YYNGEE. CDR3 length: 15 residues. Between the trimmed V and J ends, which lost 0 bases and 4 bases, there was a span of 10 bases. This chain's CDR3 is CASSVAGGTTGELFF. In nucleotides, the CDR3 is TGTGCCAGCAGCGTAGCAGGAGGGACCACCGGGGAGCTGTTTTTT.

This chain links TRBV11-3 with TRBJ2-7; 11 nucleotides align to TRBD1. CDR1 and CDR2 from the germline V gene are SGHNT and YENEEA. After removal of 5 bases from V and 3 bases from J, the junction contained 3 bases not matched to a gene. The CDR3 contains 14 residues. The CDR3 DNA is TGTGCCAGCAGCCCTGGGACAGGGGGCTACGAGCAGTACTTC. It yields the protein CASSPGTGGYEQYF. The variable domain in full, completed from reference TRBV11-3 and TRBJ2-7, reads EAGVVQSPRYKIIEKKQPVAFWCNPISGHNTLYWYLQNLGQGPELLIRYENEEAVDDSQLPKDRFSAERLKGVDSTLKIQPAELGDSAVYLCASSPGTGGYEQYFGPGTRLTVT.

The CDR3 protein is CASNQQGSYGYTF. The CDR3 nucleotides are TGTGCCAGCAATCAACAGGGAAGCTATGGCTACACCTTC. The chain is built from TRBV12-3 or TRBV12-4 and TRBJ1-2; a weak D match, TRBD1 (6 bases). The CDR3 loop spans 13 amino acids. The V end was cut by 7 bases, the J end by 4 bases, with 13 bases between.

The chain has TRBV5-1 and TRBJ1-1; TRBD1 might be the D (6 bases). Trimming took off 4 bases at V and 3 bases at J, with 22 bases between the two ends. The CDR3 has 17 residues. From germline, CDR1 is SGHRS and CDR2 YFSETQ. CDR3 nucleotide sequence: TGCGCCAGCAGCCTGTCACCCGGACAGACCAGTTACACTGAAGCTTTCTTT. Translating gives CASSLSPGQTSYTEAFF.

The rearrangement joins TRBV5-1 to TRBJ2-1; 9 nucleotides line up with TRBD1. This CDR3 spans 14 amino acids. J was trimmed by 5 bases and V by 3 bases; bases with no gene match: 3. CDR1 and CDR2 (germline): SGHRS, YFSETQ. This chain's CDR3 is CASSWGTGNNEQFF. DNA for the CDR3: TGCGCCAGCAGCTGGGGGACAGGGAACAATGAGCAGTTCTTC.